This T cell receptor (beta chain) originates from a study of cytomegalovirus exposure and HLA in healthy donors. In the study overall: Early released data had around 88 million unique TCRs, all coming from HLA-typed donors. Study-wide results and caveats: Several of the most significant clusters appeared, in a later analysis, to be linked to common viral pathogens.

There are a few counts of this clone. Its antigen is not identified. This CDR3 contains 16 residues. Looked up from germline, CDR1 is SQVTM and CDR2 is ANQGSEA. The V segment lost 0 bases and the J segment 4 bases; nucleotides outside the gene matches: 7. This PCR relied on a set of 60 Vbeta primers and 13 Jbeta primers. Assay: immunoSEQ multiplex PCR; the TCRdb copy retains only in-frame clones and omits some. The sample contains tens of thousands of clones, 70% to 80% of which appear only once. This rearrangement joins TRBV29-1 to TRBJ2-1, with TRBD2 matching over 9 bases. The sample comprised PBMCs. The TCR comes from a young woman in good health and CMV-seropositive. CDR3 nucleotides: TGCAGCGTTGAAGATGAACTAGCGGGTTCGTACAATGAGCAGTTCTTC. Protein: CSVEDELAGSYNEQFF.